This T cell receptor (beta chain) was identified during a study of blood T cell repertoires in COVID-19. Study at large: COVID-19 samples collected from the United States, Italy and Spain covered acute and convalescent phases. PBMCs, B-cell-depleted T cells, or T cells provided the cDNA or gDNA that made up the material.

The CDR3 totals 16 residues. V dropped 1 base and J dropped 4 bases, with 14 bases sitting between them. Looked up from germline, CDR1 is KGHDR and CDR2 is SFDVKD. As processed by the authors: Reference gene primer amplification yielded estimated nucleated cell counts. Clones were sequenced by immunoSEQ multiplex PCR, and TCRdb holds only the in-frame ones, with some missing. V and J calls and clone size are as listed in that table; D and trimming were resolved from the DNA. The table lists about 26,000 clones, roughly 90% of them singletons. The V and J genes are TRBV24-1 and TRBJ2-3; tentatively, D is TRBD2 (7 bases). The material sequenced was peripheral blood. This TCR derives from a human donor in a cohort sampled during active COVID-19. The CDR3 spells CATSDLSREGADTQYF. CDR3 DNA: TGTGCCACCAGTGATTTATCCAGGGAGGGGGCAGATACGCAGTATTTT.